Sequencing of this TCR beta chain was carried out in a study of cytomegalovirus exposure and HLA in healthy donors. For this clone: Its antigen remains unidentified.

Whole-study findings and limits: When analyzed later, a missense DCLRE1C variant was found to be linked to TCR beta V- and J-gene trimming. Using the classifier, cytomegalovirus status was reportedly diagnosed with high specificity and sensitivity. A later analysis linked 16,951 TCR beta sequences to HLA alleles at 0.05 false discovery rate. Segments of the TCR beta V type were, in most cases, productive about 90% or about 30% of the time in an earlier analysis.

Germline V lookup: CDR1 MNHEY, CDR2 SVGAGI. The CDR3 is made up of 14 amino acids. Trimming took 3 bases from V and 5 from J, leaving 11 bases between them. Researchers ran the PCR with 60 Vbeta and 13 Jbeta primers. Clones were sequenced by immunoSEQ multiplex PCR, and TCRdb holds only the in-frame ones, with some missing. The sample consists of 200,000 to 250,000 clones, about 81% of them appearing once. This sequence joins TRBV6-5 and TRBJ2-1; D ambiguous. The sample comprised PBMCs. The source of this sequence is a woman in her thirties or forties in good health and CMV-seronegative. The CDR3 region is CASSYKRSNNEQFF. The CDR3 nucleotides read TGTGCCAGCAGTTATAAGAGGAGCAACAATGAGCAGTTCTTC.